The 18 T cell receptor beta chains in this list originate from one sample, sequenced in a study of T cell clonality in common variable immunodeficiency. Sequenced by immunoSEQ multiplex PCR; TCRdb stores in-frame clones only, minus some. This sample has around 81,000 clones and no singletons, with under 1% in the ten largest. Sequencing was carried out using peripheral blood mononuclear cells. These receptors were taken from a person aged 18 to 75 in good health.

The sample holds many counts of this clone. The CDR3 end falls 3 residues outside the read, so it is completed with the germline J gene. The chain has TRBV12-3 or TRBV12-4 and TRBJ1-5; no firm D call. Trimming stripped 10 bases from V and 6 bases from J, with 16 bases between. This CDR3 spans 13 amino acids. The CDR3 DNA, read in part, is TGTGCCATCGCGGGCGGGGAGGGTCAGCCC. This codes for CAIAGGEGQP. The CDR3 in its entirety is CAIAGGEGQPQHF.

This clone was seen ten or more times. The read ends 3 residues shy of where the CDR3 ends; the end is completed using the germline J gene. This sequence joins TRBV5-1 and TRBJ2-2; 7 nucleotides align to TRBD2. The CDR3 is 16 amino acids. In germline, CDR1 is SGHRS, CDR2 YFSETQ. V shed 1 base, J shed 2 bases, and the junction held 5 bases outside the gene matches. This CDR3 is CASSLRLAVNTGELFF. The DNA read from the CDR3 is TGCGCCAGCAGCTTGCGTCTAGCGGTAAACACCGGGGAG.

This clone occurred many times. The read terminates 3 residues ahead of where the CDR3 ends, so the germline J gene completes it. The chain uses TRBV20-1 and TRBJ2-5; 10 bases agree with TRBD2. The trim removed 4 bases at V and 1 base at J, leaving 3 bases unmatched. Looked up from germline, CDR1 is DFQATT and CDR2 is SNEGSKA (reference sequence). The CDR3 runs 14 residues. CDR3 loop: CSATQREGQETQYF. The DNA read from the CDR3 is TGCAGTGCTACCCAGCGGGAGGGCCAAGAGACC.

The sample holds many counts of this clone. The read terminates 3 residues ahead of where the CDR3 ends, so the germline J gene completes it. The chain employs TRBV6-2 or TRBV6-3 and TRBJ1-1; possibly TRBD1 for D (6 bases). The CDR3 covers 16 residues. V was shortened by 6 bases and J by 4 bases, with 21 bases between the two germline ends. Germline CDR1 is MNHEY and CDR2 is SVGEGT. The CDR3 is CASSNTSPGHPTEAFF. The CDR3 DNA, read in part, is TGTGCCAGCAGCAACACCTCCCCGGGACACCCCACTGAA.

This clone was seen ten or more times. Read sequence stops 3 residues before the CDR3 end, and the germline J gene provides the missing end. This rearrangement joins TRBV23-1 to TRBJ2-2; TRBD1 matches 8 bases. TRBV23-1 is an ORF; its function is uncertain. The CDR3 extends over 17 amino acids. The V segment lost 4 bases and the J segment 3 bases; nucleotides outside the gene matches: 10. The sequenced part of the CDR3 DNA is TGCGCCAGCAGTCTATACCCGACAGGGGCGGACACCGGGGAG. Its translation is CASSLYPTGADTGE. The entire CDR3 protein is CASSLYPTGADTGELFF.

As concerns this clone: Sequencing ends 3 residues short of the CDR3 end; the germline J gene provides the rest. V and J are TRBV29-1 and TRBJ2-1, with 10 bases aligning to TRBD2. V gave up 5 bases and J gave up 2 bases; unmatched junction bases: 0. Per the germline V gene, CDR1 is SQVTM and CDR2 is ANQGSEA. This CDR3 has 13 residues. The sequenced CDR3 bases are TGCAGCGTTAGCGGGAGGGCCTACAATGAG. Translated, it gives CSVSGRAYNE. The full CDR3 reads CSVSGRAYNEQFF.

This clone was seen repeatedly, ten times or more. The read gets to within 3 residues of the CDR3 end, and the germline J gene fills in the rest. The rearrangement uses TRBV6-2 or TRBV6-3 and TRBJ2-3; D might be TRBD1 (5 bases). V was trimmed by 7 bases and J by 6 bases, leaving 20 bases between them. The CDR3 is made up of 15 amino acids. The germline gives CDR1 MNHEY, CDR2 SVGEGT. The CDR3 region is CASTARGAQVDTQYF. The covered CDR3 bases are TGTGCCAGCACCGCACGTGGGGCACAGGTGGATACG.

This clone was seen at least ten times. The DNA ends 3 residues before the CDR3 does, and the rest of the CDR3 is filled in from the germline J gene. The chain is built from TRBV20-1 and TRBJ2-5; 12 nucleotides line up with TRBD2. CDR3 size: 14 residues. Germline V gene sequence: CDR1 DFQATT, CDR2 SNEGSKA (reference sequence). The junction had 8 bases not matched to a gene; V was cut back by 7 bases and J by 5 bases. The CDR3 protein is CSGTSGILRETQYF. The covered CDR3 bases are TGCAGTGGGACTAGCGGGATCCTGAGGGAGACC.

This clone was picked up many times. CDR3 bases read: TGTGCCAGCAGCTACAGGGGAACTAACTATGGC. This translates into CASSYRGTNYG. The CDR3, in full, reads CASSYRGTNYGYTF. The chain combines TRBV7-2 with TRBJ1-2, with TRBD1 matching over 7 bases. The sequenced fragment ends 3 residues before the CDR3 boundary, so the rest is inferred from the germline J gene. J was trimmed by 0 bases and V by 4 bases; bases with no gene match: 2. Per the germline V gene, CDR1 is SGHTA and CDR2 is FQGNSA. The CDR3 is 14 amino acids.

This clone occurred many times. CDR3 sequence: CASSLAGTGGEKLFF. The part of the CDR3 DNA that was read is TGTGCCAGCAGTTTAGCGGGGACAGGTGGGGAAAAA. The chain joins TRBV28 to TRBJ1-4, with 8 bases that match TRBD1. Read sequence stops 3 residues before the CDR3 end, and the germline J gene provides the missing end. CDR1 is MDHEN and CDR2 is SYDVKM in the germline V gene. This CDR3 is built from 15 residues. The V segment lost 2 bases and the J segment 8 bases; nucleotides outside the gene matches: 7.

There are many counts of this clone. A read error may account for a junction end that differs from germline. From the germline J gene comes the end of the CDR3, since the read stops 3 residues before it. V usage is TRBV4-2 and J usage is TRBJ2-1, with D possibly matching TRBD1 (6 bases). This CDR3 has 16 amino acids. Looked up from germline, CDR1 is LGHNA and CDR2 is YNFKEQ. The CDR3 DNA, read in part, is TGCGCCAGCAGCCTTTACCAGGGGTTCCCCTACAATGAG. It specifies CASSLYQGFPYNE. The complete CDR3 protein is CASSLYQGFPYNEQFF.

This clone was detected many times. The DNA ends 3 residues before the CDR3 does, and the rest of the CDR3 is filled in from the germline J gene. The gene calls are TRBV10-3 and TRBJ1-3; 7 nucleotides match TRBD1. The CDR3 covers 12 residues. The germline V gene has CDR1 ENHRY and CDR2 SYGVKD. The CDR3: CAHQGDGNTIYF. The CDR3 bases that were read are TGTGCTCATCAGGGGGATGGAAACACC.

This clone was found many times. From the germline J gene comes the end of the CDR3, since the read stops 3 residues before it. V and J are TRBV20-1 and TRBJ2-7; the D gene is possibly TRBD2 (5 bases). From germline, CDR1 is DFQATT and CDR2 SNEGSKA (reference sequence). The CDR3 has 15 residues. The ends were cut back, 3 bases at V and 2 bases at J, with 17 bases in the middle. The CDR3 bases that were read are TGCAGTGCTAGCCCTTTGAGCGGTCTTACCTACGAG. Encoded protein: CSASPLSGLTYE. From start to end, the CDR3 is CSASPLSGLTYEQYF.

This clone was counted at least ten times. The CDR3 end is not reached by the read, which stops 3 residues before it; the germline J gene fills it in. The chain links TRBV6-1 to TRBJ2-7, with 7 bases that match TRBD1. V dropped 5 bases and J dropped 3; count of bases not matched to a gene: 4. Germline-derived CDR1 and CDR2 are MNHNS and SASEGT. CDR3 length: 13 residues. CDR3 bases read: TGTGCCAGCAGTAAAGACAGGGACTACGAG. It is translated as CASSKDRDYE. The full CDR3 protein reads CASSKDRDYEQYF.

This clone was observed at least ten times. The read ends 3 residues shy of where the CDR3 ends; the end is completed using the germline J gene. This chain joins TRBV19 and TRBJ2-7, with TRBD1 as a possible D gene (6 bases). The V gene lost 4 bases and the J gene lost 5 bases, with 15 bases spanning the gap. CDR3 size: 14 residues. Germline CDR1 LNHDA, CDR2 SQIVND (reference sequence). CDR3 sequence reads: CASSRSGTSNEQYF. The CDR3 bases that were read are TGTGCCAGTAGTAGGTCCGGGACAAGCAACGAG.

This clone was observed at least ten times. CDR3 protein: CASSLSGKSGRGWGETQYF. The CDR3 bases that were read are TGTGCCAGCAGCTTAAGTGGGAAGAGCGGGAGAGGCTGGGGGGAGACC. This rearrangement joins TRBV7-3 to TRBJ2-5; 8 nucleotides match TRBD2. The read is 3 residues too short to cover the CDR3 end, so that end is filled in from the germline J gene. The CDR3 consists of 19 residues. Germline loops: CDR1 SGHTA, CDR2 FQGTGA. The J segment lost 5 bases and the V segment lost 1 base, leaving 18 bases of the junction unmatched.

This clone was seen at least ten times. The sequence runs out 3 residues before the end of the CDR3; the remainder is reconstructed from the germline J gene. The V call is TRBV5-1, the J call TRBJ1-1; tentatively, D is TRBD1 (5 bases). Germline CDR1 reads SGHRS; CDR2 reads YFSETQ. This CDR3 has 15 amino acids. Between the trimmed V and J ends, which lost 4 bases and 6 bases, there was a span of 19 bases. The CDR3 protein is CASSPRQGTSPEAFF. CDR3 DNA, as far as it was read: TGCGCCAGCAGCCCCCGGCAGGGTACATCGCCTGAA.

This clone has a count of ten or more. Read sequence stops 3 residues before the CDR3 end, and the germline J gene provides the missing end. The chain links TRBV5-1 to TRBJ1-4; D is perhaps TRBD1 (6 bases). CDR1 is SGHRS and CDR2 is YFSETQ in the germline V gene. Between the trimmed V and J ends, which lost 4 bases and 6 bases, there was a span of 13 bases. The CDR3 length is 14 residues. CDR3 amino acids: CASSLEDSHEKLFF. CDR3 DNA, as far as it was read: TGCGCCAGCAGCCTCGAGGACAGTCATGAAAAA. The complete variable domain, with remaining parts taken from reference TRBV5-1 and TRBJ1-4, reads KAGVTQTPRYLIKTRGQQVTLSCSPISGHRSVSWYQQTPGQGLQFLFEYFSETQRNKGNFPGRFSGRQFSNSRSEMNVSTLELGDSALYLCASSLEDSHEKLFFGSGTQLSVL.